This is a list of T cell receptor beta chains from one sample in a study of neurological immune-mediated disorders. Using its own MiXCR run on the 5' RACE reads, TCRdb lists one record per CDR3 protein. The sample includes roughly 66,000 distinct CDR3 sequences, 4.8% of them seen just once. Sequenced input: PBMCs. Every receptor here comes from a woman in her sixties or seventies with multiple sclerosis. CDR3s include the opening cysteine and the closing phenylalanine or tryptophan. A D gene is named only where the DNA matches it firmly. Size is omitted from some rows. Given values are once, few, many or a class for expanded clones.

v_call	d_call	j_call	clone_size	cdr3_length	cdr3_nt	cdr3_aa
TRBV20-1	.	TRBJ1-1	many	18	TGCAGTGCTAGAGACCTAGACTCTCTCGGGGCAGGAGGGACTGAAGCTTTCTTT	CSARDLDSLGAGGTEAFF
TRBV20-1	TRBD1	TRBJ2-7	many	14	TGCAGTGCTCAGGGACAGGGGTCACCCTACGAGCAGTACTTC	CSAQGQGSPYEQYF
TRBV11-2	TRBD2	TRBJ2-1	many	13	TGTGCCAGCAGCTTAATAGCGGGAGTTGAGCAGTTCTTC	CASSLIAGVEQFF
TRBV7-9	.	TRBJ1-1	few	14	TGTGCCAGCAGCTATCTCTACCAGAACACTGAAGCTTTCTTT	CASSYLYQNTEAFF
TRBV12-3/TRBV12-4	.	TRBJ2-3	many	14	TGTGCCAGCAGGAACCGGGAGACGACAGATACGCAGTATTTT	CASRNRETTDTQYF
TRBV5-1	TRBD1	TRBJ2-1	many	15	TGCGCCAGCAGAAGGGGACAGGGAAGACACAATGAGCAGTTCTTC	CASRRGQGRHNEQFF
TRBV27	.	TRBJ2-2	many	13	TGTGCCAGCAGTCCAGGCCTGGCCGGGGAGCTGTTTTTT	CASSPGLAGELFF
TRBV20-1	.	TRBJ1-3	.	13	TGCAGTGCTAGCGACAGTGTCGGAAACACCATATATTTT	CSASDSVGNTIYF
TRBV12-3/TRBV12-4	TRBD1	TRBJ1-2	many	15	TGTGCCAGCAGTTTCTTCCAGGACAGGGGCTATGGCTACACCTTC	CASSFFQDRGYGYTF
TRBV5-1	TRBD2	TRBJ2-1	many	15	TGCGCCAGCAGCGTGGGACTAGTTGAATACAATGAGCAGTTCTTC	CASSVGLVEYNEQFF
TRBV6-1	TRBD2	TRBJ2-3	few	15	TGTGCCAGCAGCCACCAGCGGGAGGGACCAGATACGCAGTATTTT	CASSHQREGPDTQYF
TRBV5-1	TRBD1	TRBJ1-4	many	14	TGCGCCAGCAGCTTGGGGACAGGGGACGAAAAACTGTTTTTT	CASSLGTGDEKLFF
TRBV5-1	TRBD2	TRBJ2-1	many	16	TGCGCCAGCAGCTTCAGTGCGGGAGGCCCTTACAATGAGCAGTTCTTC	CASSFSAGGPYNEQFF
TRBV5-1	TRBD2	TRBJ2-6	many	16	TGCGCCAGCACCCGTTTGGGGGGGTCTGGGGCCAACGTCCTGACTTTC	CASTRLGGSGANVLTF
TRBV5-1	TRBD2	TRBJ2-7	many	17	TGCGCCAGCAGTTATGGGACTAGCGGGAGTATGACCTACGAGCAGTACTTC	CASSYGTSGSMTYEQYF
TRBV10-2	.	TRBJ2-5	few	15	TGCGCCAGCAGTGAAGACGGAATGCTCTCAGAGACCCAGTACTTC	CASSEDGMLSETQYF
TRBV4-1	.	TRBJ2-1	many	19	TGCGCCAGCAGCCAAGTAACGCTAGCGACCGTCGATGTTGATAATGAGCAGTTCTTC	CASSQVTLATVDVDNEQFF